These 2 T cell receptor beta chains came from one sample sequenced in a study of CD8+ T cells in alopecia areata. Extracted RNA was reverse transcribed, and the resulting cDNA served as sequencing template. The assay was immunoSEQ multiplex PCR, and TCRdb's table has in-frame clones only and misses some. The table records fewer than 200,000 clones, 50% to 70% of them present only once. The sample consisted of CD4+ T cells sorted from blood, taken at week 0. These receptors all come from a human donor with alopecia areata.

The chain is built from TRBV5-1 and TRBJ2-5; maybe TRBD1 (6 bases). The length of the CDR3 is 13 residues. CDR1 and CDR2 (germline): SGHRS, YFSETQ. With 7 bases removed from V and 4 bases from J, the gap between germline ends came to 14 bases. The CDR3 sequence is CASETGSRETQYF. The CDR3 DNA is TGCGCCAGCGAGACAGGCTCGAGAGAGACCCAGTACTTC. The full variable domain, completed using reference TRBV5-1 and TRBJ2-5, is KAGVTQTPRYLIKTRGQQVTLSCSPISGHRSVSWYQQTPGQGLQFLFEYFSETQRNKGNFPGRFSGRQFSNSRSEMNVSTLELGDSALYLCASETGSRETQYFGPGTRLLVL.

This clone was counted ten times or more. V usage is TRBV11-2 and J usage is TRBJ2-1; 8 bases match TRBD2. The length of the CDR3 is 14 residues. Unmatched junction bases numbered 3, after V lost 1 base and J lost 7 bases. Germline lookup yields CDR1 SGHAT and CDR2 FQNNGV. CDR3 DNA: TGTGCCAGCAGCTTAGCGGGGGGGTGGAATGAGCAGTTCTTC. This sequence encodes CASSLAGGWNEQFF. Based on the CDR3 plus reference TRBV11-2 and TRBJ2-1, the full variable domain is EAGVAQSPRYKIIEKRQSVAFWCNPISGHATLYWYQQILGQGPKLLIQFQNNGVVDDSQLPKDRFSAERLKGVDSTLKIQPAKLEDSAVYLCASSLAGGWNEQFFGPGTRLTVL.